This T cell receptor (beta chain) was documented in a study of T cell changes during pregnancy in multiple sclerosis (dated by TCRdb to about 2019). Context from the whole study: Changes in the T cell repertoire over the course of pregnancy were examined in this study in women with multiple sclerosis.

Trimming removed 4 bases from V and 7 bases from J, leaving 13 bases between the germline ends. Reading the germline V gene (reference sequence) gives CDR1 LNHNV and CDR2 YYDKDF. The CDR3 contains 13 residues, cysteine and phenylalanine counted. Of all the DNA, just the CDR3 is kept, 39 bases in frame from base 1. Libraries were built with the immunoSEQ multiplex PCR assay. Drawn from immuneACCESS, this table holds only the in-frame rearrangements with V and J called that TCRdb kept. Clones are partly lost; checked studies trace under half to an unresolved V gene and leave the rest unexplained. The table for this sample lists roughly 75,000 clones; around nine tenths of them were counted only once. The ten largest clones add up to 1.9% of the sample. With respect to this clone: No cognate antigen has been identified for it. Per-nucleotide qualities are absent, and no much larger clonotype sits a single base away.

This sequence was found in a female donor with multiple sclerosis, enrolled in a pregnancy study. The source material was peripheral blood, sampled before pregnancy. This sequence uses TRBV15 and TRBJ1-1; no confident D gene assignment can be made. The nucleotides read TGTGCCACCAGCATAACGATGAGGCTTGAAGCTTTCTTT. Its amino acids are CATSITMRLEAFF.